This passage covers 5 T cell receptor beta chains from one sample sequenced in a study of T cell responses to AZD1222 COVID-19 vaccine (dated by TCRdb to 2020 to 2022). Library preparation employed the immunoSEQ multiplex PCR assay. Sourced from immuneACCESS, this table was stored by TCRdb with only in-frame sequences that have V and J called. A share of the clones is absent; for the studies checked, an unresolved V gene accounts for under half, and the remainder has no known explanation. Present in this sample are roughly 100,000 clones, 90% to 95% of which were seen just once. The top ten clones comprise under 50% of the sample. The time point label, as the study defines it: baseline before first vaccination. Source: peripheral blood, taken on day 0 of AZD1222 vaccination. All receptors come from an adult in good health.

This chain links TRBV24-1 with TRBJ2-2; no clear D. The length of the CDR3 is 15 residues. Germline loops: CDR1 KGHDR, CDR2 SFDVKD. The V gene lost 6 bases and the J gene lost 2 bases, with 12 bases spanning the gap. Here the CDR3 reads CATSFNSANTGELFF. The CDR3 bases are TGTGCCACCAGTTTTAACAGCGCCAACACCGGGGAGCTGTTTTTT.

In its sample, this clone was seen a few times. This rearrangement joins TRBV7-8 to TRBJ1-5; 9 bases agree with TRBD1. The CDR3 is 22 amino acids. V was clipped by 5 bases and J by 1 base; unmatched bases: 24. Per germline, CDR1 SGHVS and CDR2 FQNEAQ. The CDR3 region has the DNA TGTGCCAGCAGCCCACGCCCTTTCGGACAGGGGCGGGGTGTGGGGAGCAATCAGCCCCAGCATTTT. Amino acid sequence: CASSPRPFGQGRGVGSNQPQHF.

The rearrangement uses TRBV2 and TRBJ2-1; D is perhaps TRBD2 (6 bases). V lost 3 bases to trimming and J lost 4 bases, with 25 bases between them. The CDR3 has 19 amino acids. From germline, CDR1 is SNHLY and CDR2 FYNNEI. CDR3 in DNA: TGTGCCAGCAGTGAGCCGACTAGTCCGGAGACCATCATTTACAATGAGCAGTTCTTC. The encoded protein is CASSEPTSPETIIYNEQFF.

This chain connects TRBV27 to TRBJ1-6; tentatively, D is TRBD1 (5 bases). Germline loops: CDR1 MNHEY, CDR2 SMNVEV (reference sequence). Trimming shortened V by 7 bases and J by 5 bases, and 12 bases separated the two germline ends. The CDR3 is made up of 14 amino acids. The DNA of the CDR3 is TGTGCCAGCAAGGGGAGACAGCATAATTCACCCCTCCACTTT. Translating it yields CASKGRQHNSPLHF.

The CDR3, as DNA: TGTGCCAGCTCACCACGGAATGAGCAGTTCTTC. It specifies CASSPRNEQFF. This chain links TRBV18 with TRBJ2-1; no definite D call. The CDR3 loop spans 11 amino acids. The germline V gene encodes CDR1 KGHSH and CDR2 LQKENI. Deletions cut 1 base from V and 7 bases from J, with 2 bases between.